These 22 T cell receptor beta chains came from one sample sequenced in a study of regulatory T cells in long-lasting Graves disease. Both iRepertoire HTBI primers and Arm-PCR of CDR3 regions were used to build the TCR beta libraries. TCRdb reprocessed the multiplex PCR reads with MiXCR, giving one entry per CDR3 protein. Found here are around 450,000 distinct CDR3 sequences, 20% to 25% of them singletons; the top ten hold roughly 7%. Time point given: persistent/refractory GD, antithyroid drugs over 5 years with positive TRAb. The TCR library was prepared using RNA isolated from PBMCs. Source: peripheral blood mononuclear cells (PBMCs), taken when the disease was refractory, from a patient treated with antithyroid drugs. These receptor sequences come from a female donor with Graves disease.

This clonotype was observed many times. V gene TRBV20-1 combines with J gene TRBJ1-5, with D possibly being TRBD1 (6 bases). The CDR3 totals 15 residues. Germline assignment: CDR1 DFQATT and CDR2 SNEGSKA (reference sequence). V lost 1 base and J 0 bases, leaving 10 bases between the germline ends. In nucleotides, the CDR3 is TGCAGTGCTAGAGCAGGGGATTTTAGCAATCAGCCCCAGCATTTT. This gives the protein CSARAGDFSNQPQHF.

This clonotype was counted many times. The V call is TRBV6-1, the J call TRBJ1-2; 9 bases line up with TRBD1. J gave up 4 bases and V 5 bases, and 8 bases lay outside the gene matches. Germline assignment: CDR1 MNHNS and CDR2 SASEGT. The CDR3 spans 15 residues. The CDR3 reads CASSPQGAYGYGYTF. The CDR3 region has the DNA TGTGCCAGCAGTCCACAGGGGGCGTATGGCTATGGCTACACCTTC.

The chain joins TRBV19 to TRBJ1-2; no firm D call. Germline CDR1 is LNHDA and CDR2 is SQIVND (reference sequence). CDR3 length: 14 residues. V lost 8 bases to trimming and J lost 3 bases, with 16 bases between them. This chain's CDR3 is CASGTFTMDYGYTF. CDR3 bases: TGTGCCAGTGGTACCTTCACTATGGACTATGGCTACACCTTC.

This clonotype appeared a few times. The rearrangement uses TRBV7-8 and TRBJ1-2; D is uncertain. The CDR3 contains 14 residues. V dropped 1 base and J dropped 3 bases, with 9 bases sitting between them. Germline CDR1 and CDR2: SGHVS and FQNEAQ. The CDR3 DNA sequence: TGTGCCAGCAGCTTAGATCGGAATGACTATGGCTACACCTTC. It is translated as CASSLDRNDYGYTF.

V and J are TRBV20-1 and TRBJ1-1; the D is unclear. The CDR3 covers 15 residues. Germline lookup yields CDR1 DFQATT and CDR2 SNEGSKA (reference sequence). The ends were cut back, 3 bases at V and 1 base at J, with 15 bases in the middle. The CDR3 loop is CSARASIATNTEAFF. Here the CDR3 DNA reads TGCAGTGCTAGGGCCAGTATAGCCACGAACACTGAAGCTTTCTTT.

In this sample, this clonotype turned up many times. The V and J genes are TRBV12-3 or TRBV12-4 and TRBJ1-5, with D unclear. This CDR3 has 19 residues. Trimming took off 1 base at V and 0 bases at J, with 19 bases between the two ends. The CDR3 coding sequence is TGTGCCAGCAGTTTAGGGGCGCTTCGCGGGGATGATAGCAATCAGCCCCAGCATTTT. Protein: CASSLGALRGDDSNQPQHF.

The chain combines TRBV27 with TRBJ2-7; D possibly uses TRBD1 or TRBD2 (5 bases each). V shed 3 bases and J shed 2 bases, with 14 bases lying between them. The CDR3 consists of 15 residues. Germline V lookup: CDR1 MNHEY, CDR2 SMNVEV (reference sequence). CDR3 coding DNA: TGTGCCAGCAGTTTCATAGGGACGACCACCTACGAGCAGTACTTC. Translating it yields CASSFIGTTTYEQYF.

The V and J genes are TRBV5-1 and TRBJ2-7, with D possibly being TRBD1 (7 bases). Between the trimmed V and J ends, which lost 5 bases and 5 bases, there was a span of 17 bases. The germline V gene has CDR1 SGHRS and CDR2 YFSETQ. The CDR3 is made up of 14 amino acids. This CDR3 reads CASSLNRGLDEQYF. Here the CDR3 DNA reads TGCGCCAGCAGTCTTAACAGGGGACTGGACGAGCAGTACTTC.

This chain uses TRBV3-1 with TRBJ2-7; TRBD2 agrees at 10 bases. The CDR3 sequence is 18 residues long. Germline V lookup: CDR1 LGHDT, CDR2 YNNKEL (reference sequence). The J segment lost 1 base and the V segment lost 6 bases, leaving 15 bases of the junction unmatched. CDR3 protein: CASSHRRGLAGVSYEQYF. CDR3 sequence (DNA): TGTGCCAGCAGTCATCGCCGCGGCCTAGCGGGAGTGTCCTACGAGCAGTACTTC.

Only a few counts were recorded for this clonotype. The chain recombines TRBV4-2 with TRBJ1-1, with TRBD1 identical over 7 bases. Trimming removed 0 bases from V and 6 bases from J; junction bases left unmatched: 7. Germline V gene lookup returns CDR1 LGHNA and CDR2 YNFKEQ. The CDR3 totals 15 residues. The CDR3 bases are TGTGCCAGCAGCCAAGATCCTAGGGGGCACGCTGAAGCTTTCTTT. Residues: CASSQDPRGHAEAFF.

The CDR3 loop is CASLRDPTNEKLFF. The CDR3 region has the DNA TGCGCCAGCCTGAGGGACCCAACTAATGAAAAACTGTTTTTT. The J gene is TRBJ1-4, the V gene TRBV10-1; possible D gene TRBD1, 5 bases. The CDR3 runs 14 residues. Germline V gene lookup returns CDR1 WNHNN and CDR2 SYGVQD (reference sequence). Between the trimmed V and J ends, which lost 8 bases and 0 bases, there was a span of 10 bases.

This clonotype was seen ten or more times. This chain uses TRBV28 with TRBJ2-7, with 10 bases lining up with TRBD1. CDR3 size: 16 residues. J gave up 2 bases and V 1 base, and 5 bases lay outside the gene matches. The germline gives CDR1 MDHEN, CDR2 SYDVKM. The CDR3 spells CASSLLGQGPTYEQYF. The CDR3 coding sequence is TGTGCCAGCAGTTTATTGGGACAGGGGCCTACCTACGAGCAGTACTTC.

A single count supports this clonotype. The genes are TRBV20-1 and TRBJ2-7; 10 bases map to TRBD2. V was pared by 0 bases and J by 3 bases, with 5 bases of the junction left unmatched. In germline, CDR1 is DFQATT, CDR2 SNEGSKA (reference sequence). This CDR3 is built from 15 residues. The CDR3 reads CSARDLAGALYEQYF. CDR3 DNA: TGCAGTGCTAGAGATCTAGCGGGGGCCCTCTACGAGCAGTACTTC.

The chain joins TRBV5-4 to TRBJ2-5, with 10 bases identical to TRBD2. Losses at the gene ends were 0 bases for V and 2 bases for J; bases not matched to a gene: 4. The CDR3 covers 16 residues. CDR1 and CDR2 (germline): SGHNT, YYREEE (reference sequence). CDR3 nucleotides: TGTGCCAGCAGCTTGGCGGCTAGCGGGGGTCAAGAGACCCAGTACTTC. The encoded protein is CASSLAASGGQETQYF.

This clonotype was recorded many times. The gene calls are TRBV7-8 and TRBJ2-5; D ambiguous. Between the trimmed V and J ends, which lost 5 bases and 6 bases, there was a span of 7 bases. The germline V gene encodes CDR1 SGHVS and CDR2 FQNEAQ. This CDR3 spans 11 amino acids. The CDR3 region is CASSPYQTQYF. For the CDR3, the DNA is TGTGCCAGCAGCCCTTATCAGACCCAGTACTTC.

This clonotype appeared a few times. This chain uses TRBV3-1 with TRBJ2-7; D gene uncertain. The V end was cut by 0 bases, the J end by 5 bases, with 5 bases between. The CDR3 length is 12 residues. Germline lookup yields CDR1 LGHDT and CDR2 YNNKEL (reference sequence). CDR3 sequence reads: CASSQESHEQYF. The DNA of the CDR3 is TGTGCCAGCAGCCAAGAATCTCACGAGCAGTACTTC.

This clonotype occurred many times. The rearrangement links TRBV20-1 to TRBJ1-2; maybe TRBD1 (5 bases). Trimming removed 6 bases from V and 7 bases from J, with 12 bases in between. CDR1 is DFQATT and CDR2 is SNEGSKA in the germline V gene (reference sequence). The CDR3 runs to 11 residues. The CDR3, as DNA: TGCAGTGCCTCCAGGGCAGGTGGCTACACCTTC. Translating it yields CSASRAGGYTF.

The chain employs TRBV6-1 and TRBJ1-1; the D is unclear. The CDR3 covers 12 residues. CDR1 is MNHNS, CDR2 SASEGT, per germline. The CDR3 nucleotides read TGTTTCCTCGGGTCGGAGGACACTGAAGCTTTCTTT. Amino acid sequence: CFLGSEDTEAFF.

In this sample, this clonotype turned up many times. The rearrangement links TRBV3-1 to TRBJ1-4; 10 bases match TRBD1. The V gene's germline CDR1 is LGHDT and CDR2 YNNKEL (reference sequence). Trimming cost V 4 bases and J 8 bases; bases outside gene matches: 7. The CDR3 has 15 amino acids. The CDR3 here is CASSLYGQGEEKLFF. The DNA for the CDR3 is TGTGCCAGCAGCCTTTACGGACAGGGGGAGGAAAAACTGTTTTTT. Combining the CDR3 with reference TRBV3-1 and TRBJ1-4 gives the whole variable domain DTAVSQTPKYLVTQMGNDKSIKCEQNLGHDTMYWYKQDSKKFLKIMFSYNNKELIINETVPNRFSPKSPDKAHLNLHINSLELGDSAVYFCASSLYGQGEEKLFFGSGTQLSVL.

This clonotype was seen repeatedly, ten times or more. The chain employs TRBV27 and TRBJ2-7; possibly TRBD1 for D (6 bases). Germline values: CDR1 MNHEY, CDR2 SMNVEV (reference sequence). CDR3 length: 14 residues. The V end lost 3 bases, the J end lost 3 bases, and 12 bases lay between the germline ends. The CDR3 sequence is CASSFGIQGYEQYF. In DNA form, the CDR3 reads TGTGCCAGCAGTTTCGGAATACAGGGCTACGAGCAGTACTTC.

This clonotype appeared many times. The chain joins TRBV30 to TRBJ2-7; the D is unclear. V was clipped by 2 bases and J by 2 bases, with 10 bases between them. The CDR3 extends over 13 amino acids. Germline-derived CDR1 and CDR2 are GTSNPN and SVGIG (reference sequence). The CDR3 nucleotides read TGTGCCTGGAGTATCATCCCCCCCTACGAGCAGTACTTC. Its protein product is CAWSIIPPYEQYF.

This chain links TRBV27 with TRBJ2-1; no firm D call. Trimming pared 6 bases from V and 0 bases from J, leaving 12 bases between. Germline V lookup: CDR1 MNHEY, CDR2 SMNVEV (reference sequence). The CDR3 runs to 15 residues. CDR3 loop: CASSFFPPSYNEQFF. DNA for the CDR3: TGTGCCAGCAGCTTCTTCCCCCCCTCCTACAATGAGCAGTTCTTC.